This T cell receptor beta chain was profiled in a study of cytomegalovirus exposure and HLA in healthy donors. Vbeta (60) and Jbeta (13) primers were used in the PCR. The method was immunoSEQ multiplex PCR; TCRdb's version includes in-frame clones alone and lacks a portion of them. The profile shows 120,000 or so clones, over 70% of them singletons. Study-wide findings and caveats: It has been reported that TCR beta sequences accurately predicted the HLA-A and HLA-B alleles of most subjects. TCR beta chain V- and J-gene trimming was linked, in a later analysis, to a missense variant in DCLRE1C.

A remark on this clone: No antigen is known for it.

The origin of this receptor is a woman aged 45-65 years in good health and CMV-seropositive. The sample taken for sequencing was PBMCs.

The CDR3, as DNA: TGTGCCAGCAGCCCTCTTAGCGGGGGGATCCTTGGGCCGCAGTATTTT. Translated, it gives CASSPLSGGILGPQYF. This rearrangement joins TRBV5-6 to TRBJ2-3; the match to TRBD2 covers 10 bases. V was pared by 4 bases and J by 10 bases, with 15 bases of the junction left unmatched. From germline, CDR1 is SGHDT and CDR2 YYEEEE. CDR3 size: 16 residues.